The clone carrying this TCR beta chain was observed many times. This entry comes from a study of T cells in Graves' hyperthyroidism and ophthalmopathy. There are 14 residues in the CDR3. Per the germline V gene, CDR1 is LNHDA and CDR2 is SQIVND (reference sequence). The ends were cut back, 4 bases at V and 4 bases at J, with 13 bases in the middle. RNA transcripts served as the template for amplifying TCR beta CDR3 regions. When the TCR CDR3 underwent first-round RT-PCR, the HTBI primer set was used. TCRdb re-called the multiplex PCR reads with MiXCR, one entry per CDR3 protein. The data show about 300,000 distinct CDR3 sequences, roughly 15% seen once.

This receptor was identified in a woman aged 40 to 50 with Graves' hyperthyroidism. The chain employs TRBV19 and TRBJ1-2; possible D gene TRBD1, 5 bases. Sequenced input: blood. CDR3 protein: CASSSQGEPYGYTF. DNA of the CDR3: TGTGCCAGTAGTAGCCAGGGAGAACCCTATGGCTACACCTTC.